Below are 27 T cell receptor beta chains sequenced from a single sample in a study of CD8 T cells in ankylosing spondylitis. TCRdb redid the calling of the 5' RACE reads with MiXCR, one entry per CDR3 protein. Of about 250,000 distinct CDR3 sequences listed, roughly 32% are singletons. Material for sequencing was blood, either unsorted or a sorted T cell fraction (not recorded which). These TCRs come from a male donor with ankylosing spondylitis or in good health (not recorded which).

The chain couples TRBV20-1 to TRBJ2-7; no clear D. The CDR3 consists of 15 residues. CDR1 and CDR2 from the germline V gene are DFQATT and SNEGSKA (reference sequence). V gave up 3 bases and J gave up 9 bases, with 24 bases separating them. As DNA, the CDR3 is TGCAGTGCTAGTATCGGTCGCAGGTCCCTGATGGGGCAGTACTTC. This codes for CSASIGRRSLMGQYF.

This chain uses TRBV28 with TRBJ2-3; D may correspond to TRBD1 or TRBD2 (6 bases each). V was clipped by 11 bases and J by 2 bases, with 14 bases between them. Germline V CDR1 and CDR2: MDHEN, SYDVKM. CDR3 length: 13 residues. CDR3 DNA sequence: TGTGCCTCCAAGGAGGGGGTCACAGATACGCAGTATTTT. Its protein is CASKEGVTDTQYF.

This clonotype has just a few counts. V and J are TRBV10-2 and TRBJ2-3, with TRBD1 matching over 9 bases. The CDR3 spans 15 residues. Trimming at V came to 4 bases and at J to 2 bases, leaving 4 bases not matched to a gene. The germline V gene encodes CDR1 WSHSY and CDR2 SAAADI. The chain's CDR3 is CASSGGQGATDTQYF. CDR3 coding DNA: TGCGCCAGCAGTGGGGGACAGGGAGCCACAGATACGCAGTATTTT.

This chain uses TRBV5-1 with TRBJ2-5; D ambiguous. V was clipped by 4 bases and J by 2 bases, with 9 bases between them. This CDR3 spans 13 amino acids. Germline V lookup: CDR1 SGHRS, CDR2 YFSETQ. CDR3 sequence: CASSRVLQETQYF. DNA of the CDR3: TGCGCCAGCAGCAGGGTTCTTCAAGAGACCCAGTACTTC.

The chain carries TRBV12-3 or TRBV12-4 and TRBJ2-5; 7 bases fit TRBD1. V lost 3 bases to trimming and J lost 8 bases; unmatched junction nucleotides: 6. The CDR3 consists of 13 residues. The chain's CDR3 is CASSFSGGSTQYF. CDR3 nucleotide sequence: TGTGCCAGCAGTTTCTCAGGGGGTTCAACCCAGTACTTC.

This clonotype was recorded a few times. The V call is TRBV12-3 or TRBV12-4, the J call TRBJ2-3; TRBD2 matches 13 bases. This CDR3 spans 16 amino acids. The V and J ends lost 5 bases and 5 bases, in that order; junction bases with no gene match: 7. CDR3 protein: CASSPRLAGGKDTQYF. In DNA form, the CDR3 reads TGTGCCAGCAGTCCAAGACTAGCGGGGGGTAAAGATACGCAGTATTTT.

This clonotype occurred many times. The chain recombines TRBV20-1 with TRBJ1-2; D is uncertain. CDR1 is DFQATT and CDR2 is SNEGSKA in the germline V gene (reference sequence). V was shortened by 0 bases and J by 4 bases, with 15 bases between the two germline ends. This CDR3 has 15 amino acids. CDR3 amino acids: CSARDLIGSSYGYTF. For the CDR3, the DNA is TGCAGTGCTAGAGATCTGATAGGGTCCTCCTATGGCTACACCTTC.

This clonotype came up a few times. This chain uses TRBV4-1 with TRBJ2-1, with a possible D match to TRBD1 (5 bases). Trimming shortened V by 4 bases and J by 4 bases, and 17 bases separated the two germline ends. The CDR3 spans 16 residues. CDR1 and CDR2 (germline): MGHRA, YSYEKL. The CDR3 bases are TGCGCCAGCAGCCCGATCGACAGTCTTGGGTACAATGAGCAGTTCTTC. Its translation is CASSPIDSLGYNEQFF.

The V gene is TRBV7-7, the J gene TRBJ2-1; D gene uncertain. V lost 1 base and J lost 10, with 11 bases in between. Germline values: CDR1 SSHAT, CDR2 FNYEAQ (reference sequence). The CDR3 contains 13 residues. Here the CDR3 reads CASSLGGISEQFF. CDR3 sequence (DNA): TGTGCCAGCAGCTTAGGCGGCATCAGCGAGCAGTTCTTC.

J is TRBJ2-7 and V is TRBV6-9, with D possibly called TRBD1 or TRBD2 (5 bases each). The V end was cut by 4 bases, the J end by 0 bases, with 13 bases between. Germline loops: CDR1 MNHGY, CDR2 SVAAGI. This CDR3 is built from 15 residues. The CDR3 nucleotides read TGTGCCAGCAGTTTCAGCAAAGGGACCTCCTACGAGCAGTACTTC. Protein: CASSFSKGTSYEQYF.

The table lists this clonotype with a few counts. The J gene is TRBJ2-3, the V gene TRBV20-1, with D unclear. Germline V gene data show CDR1 as DFQATT and CDR2 as SNEGSKA (reference sequence). V was cut by 1 base and J by 2 bases, with 16 bases left in between. The CDR3 extends over 16 amino acids. The CDR3 loop is CSARGLGVGDTDTQYF. The CDR3 DNA reads TGCAGTGCTAGAGGGCTCGGCGTTGGGGACACAGATACGCAGTATTTT.

This chain joins TRBV10-3 and TRBJ2-5; D is perhaps TRBD2 (5 bases). V was trimmed by 2 bases and J by 5 bases, leaving 15 bases between them. The CDR3 spans 15 residues. Germline V gives CDR1 ENHRY, CDR2 SYGVKD. CDR3 residues: CAISEMAGPAETQYF. In nucleotides, the CDR3 is TGTGCCATCAGTGAGATGGCGGGCCCGGCGGAGACCCAGTACTTC.

V gene TRBV5-1 combines with J gene TRBJ1-2, with 7 bases that match TRBD1. The CDR3 is made up of 16 amino acids. V dropped 0 bases and J dropped 2; count of bases not matched to a gene: 7. Per the germline V gene, CDR1 is SGHRS and CDR2 is YFSETQ. The DNA for the CDR3 is TGCGCCAGCAGCTTGGGGTTCGGGACAGACAACTATGGCTACACCTTC. Translating it yields CASSLGFGTDNYGYTF.

This clonotype was counted only a few times. This chain links TRBV4-1 with TRBJ1-1, with D unresolved. This CDR3 region has 15 residues. Germline V gives CDR1 MGHRA, CDR2 YSYEKL. Trimming pared 1 base from V and 11 bases from J, leaving 20 bases between. The CDR3 DNA reads TGCGCCAGCAGCCAAGTTTCGACGGGCCTCCCCGGGGCTTTCTTT. This sequence encodes CASSQVSTGLPGAFF.

V is TRBV10-3 and J is TRBJ2-7; 13 bases match TRBD2. The V and J ends lost 1 base and 4 bases, in that order; junction bases with no gene match: 4. Germline values: CDR1 ENHRY, CDR2 SYGVKD. The CDR3 is 16 amino acids. As DNA, the CDR3 is TGTGCCATCAGTGAGTTCCGGACTAGCGGGGGTTACGAGCAGTACTTC. This sequence encodes CAISEFRTSGGYEQYF.

This clonotype has just a few counts. This chain joins TRBV20-1 and TRBJ2-1, with 8 bases that match TRBD2. This CDR3 contains 15 residues. The V gene's germline CDR1 is DFQATT and CDR2 SNEGSKA (reference sequence). The junction had 11 bases not matched to a gene; V was cut back by 5 bases and J by 5 bases. The CDR3 sequence: CSAVRGGQVHNEQFF. CDR3 sequence (DNA): TGCAGTGCTGTCCGGGGGGGCCAGGTCCACAATGAGCAGTTCTTC.

A few counts support this clonotype. This chain uses TRBV5-6 with TRBJ1-4, with 7 positions matching TRBD1. V lost 4 bases, J lost 4 bases, and 13 bases stayed unmatched. Germline V gives CDR1 SGHDT, CDR2 YYEEEE. The CDR3 is made up of 17 amino acids. CDR3 coding DNA: TGTGCCAGCAGCGGACGAATTGGAGGACAGGTTAATGAAAAACTGTTTTTT. Protein sequence: CASSGRIGGQVNEKLFF.

The CDR3 is CASSLRPTLGQETQYF. In DNA form, the CDR3 reads TGTGCCAGCAGCTTAAGACCAACCCTAGGTCAAGAGACCCAGTACTTC. This chain joins TRBV7-2 and TRBJ2-5, with D unclear. Trimming pared 2 bases from V and 2 bases from J, leaving 15 bases between. Germline V CDR1 and CDR2: SGHTA, FQGNSA. The CDR3 is 16 residues long. Using reference TRBV7-2 and TRBJ2-5 for the parts outside the CDR3, the full variable domain is GAGVSQSPSNKVTEKGKDVELRCDPISGHTALYWYRQSLGQGLEFLIYFQGNSAPDKSGLPSDRFSAERTGGSVSTLTIQRTQQEDSAVYLCASSLRPTLGQETQYFGPGTRLLVL.

The sample holds many counts of this clonotype. The DNA for the CDR3 is TGCAGTGCTAGAGATCGGGCAGGGGGAGGACAGCCCCAGCATTTT. The encoded protein is CSARDRAGGGQPQHF. The chain couples TRBV20-1 to TRBJ1-5; 7 bases align to TRBD1. The V segment lost 0 bases and the J segment 7 bases; nucleotides outside the gene matches: 9. Germline loops: CDR1 DFQATT, CDR2 SNEGSKA (reference sequence). The CDR3 runs 15 residues.

The V gene is TRBV6-1, the J gene TRBJ1-2; 10 positions match TRBD1. The CDR3 runs to 15 residues. V lost 7 bases, J lost 4 bases, and 9 bases stayed unmatched. In germline, CDR1 is MNHNS, CDR2 SASEGT. The CDR3 DNA is TGTGCCAGCACGCCCGGGGACAGGGGAAGCTATGGCTACACCTTC. Its protein is CASTPGDRGSYGYTF.

This clonotype was counted a few times. The chain combines TRBV10-3 with TRBJ1-2; 10 positions match TRBD1. There are 15 residues in the CDR3. Unmatched junction bases numbered 7, after V lost 2 bases and J lost 7 bases. CDR1 is ENHRY and CDR2 is SYGVKD in the germline V gene. DNA for the CDR3: TGTGCCATCAGTGAGACCGGGACAGGGGATGGTGGCTACACCTTC. This sequence encodes CAISETGTGDGGYTF.

The genes are TRBV4-2 and TRBJ2-5, with 10 bases fitting TRBD2. This CDR3 has 14 residues. The germline V gene encodes CDR1 LGHNA and CDR2 YNFKEQ. The trim removed 5 bases at V and 7 bases at J, leaving 7 bases unmatched. In DNA, the CDR3 is TGTGCCAGCAGCGATGGACTAGCGGAGGGGACCCAGTACTTC. This encodes CASSDGLAEGTQYF.

The chain is built from TRBV29-1 and TRBJ2-5; D gene ambiguous. The CDR3 consists of 14 residues. From germline, CDR1 is SQVTM and CDR2 ANQGSEA. Trimming left V 0 bases short and J 1 base short, with 9 bases between. The CDR3 here is CSVEDGRLQETQYF. The DNA of the CDR3 is TGCAGCGTTGAAGATGGGCGCCTCCAAGAGACCCAGTACTTC. The complete variable domain, with remaining parts taken from reference TRBV29-1 and TRBJ2-5, reads SAVISQKPSRDICQRGTSLTIQCQVDSQVTMMFWYRQQPGQSLTLIATANQGSEATYESGFVIDKFPISRPNLTFSTLTVSNMSPEDSSIYLCSVEDGRLQETQYFGPGTRLLVL.

This chain uses TRBV29-1 with TRBJ2-3, with 9 bases fitting TRBD2. The CDR3 covers 13 residues. Losses at the gene ends were 7 bases for V and 2 bases for J; bases not matched to a gene: 4. Germline-derived CDR1 and CDR2 are SQVTM and ANQGSEA. The CDR3 DNA sequence: TGCAGCGCGCTAGCGGGGTTCACAGATACGCAGTATTTT. It yields the protein CSALAGFTDTQYF.

This chain uses TRBV4-1 with TRBJ2-1; D gene ambiguous. The V and J ends lost 2 bases and 8 bases respectively, with 4 bases between them. From germline, CDR1 is MGHRA and CDR2 YSYEKL. The CDR3 length is 11 residues. The CDR3 reads CASSQLYEQFF. CDR3 nucleotides: TGCGCCAGCAGCCAACTTTATGAGCAGTTCTTC.

The rearrangement joins TRBV5-1 to TRBJ2-7; TRBD2 matches 11 bases. J gave up 6 bases and V 4 bases, and 12 bases lay outside the gene matches. Germline V gene data show CDR1 as SGHRS and CDR2 as YFSETQ. The CDR3 spans 16 residues. Written as DNA, the CDR3 is TGCGCCAGCAGCCCTCTTAGCGGGGGGGCCGGGGGCGAGCAGTACTTC. Translated: CASSPLSGGAGGEQYF.

This clonotype was detected only a few times. The chain recombines TRBV6-1 with TRBJ2-3; 9 bases align to TRBD2. Trimming at V came to 8 bases and at J to 0 bases, leaving 3 bases not matched to a gene. This CDR3 is built from 14 residues. Germline loops: CDR1 MNHNS, CDR2 SASEGT. The CDR3 sequence is CASPSGASTDTQYF. CDR3 sequence (DNA): TGTGCCAGCCCTAGCGGGGCTAGCACAGATACGCAGTATTTT.